This record concerns one T cell receptor (beta chain) sequence. Its antigen specificity is not known. The sample holds no much larger clone one base away, and base qualities are not on file. V loses 0 bases of germline sequence and J loses 1 base, and the interval between the two ends is 10 bases. Reading from cysteine to phenylalanine, the CDR3 counts 16 amino acids. The kept DNA is CDR3 alone, 48 bases in frame from the first base. As encoded in the germline V gene (reference sequence), CDR1 is DFQATT while CDR2 is SNEGSKA. This specimen belongs to a study of T cell repertoires in cytomegalovirus infection (dated by TCRdb to between 2017 and 2020). Regarding the complete study: Donor HLA type was relevant to the analysis, as public TCR beta signatures indicated carriage of CMV infection together with the matching HLA type.

Sequencing used an Illumina HiSeq 1500. Starting from the raw public reads, TCRdb applied fastp trimming at Q25, assembled clones with MiXCR and retained in-frame beta chains. Rows matching on CDR3 protein sequence are summarized as one entry with the most common DNA and genes. This sample comprises about 530,000 distinct CDR3 sequences, approximately 26% of them detected only once. The ten biggest clones cover 13% of the sample. Here is what the overall study found, with its caveats: In both this cohort and an independent cohort of 300 to 450 donors, the cumulative frequency of public TCR beta family members distinguished carriers of CMV infection plus the relevant HLA type. The ex vivo response was dominated by HLA-C-restricted CMV-specific TCR beta clonotypes, which also provided the single most frequent clonotype in two of eight donors.

The receptor was derived from a human donor in good health (CMV status not recorded). Some clones in this sample may be carry-over from other donors' samples. The source material was PBMCs. The sequence is built from TRBV20-1 and TRBJ1-6, with the D gene too uncertain to name. The bases read TGCAGTGCTAGAGACCAGTTCAGGTCCTATAATTCACCCCTCCACTTT. Its translation reads: CSARDQFRSYNSPLHF.